This entry is about one T cell receptor beta chain. Authors' methods: Estimation of nucleated cell counts relied on the amplification of reference gene primers. Sequenced by immunoSEQ multiplex PCR; TCRdb stores in-frame clones only, minus some. From that table come the V and J calls and clone size; the DNA was used to work out D and trimming. The table includes 250,000 to 300,000 clones, 88% detected once. The sample is drawn from a study of blood T cell repertoires in COVID-19. Study-level information: Samples taken during acute and convalescent COVID-19 were collected in the United States, Italy and Spain.

The CDR3 length is 13 residues. Per the germline V gene, CDR1 is LNHDA and CDR2 is SQIVND (reference sequence). V lost 7 bases and J 7 bases, leaving 11 bases between the germline ends. The sequencing input was peripheral blood. The clonotype was recovered from a woman aged 25 to 45 with acute or convalescent COVID-19. This sequence joins TRBV19 and TRBJ1-6, with D perhaps matching TRBD1 (6 bases). The CDR3 here is CASKYRENSPLHF. In nucleotides, the CDR3 is TGTGCCAGTAAATACAGGGAAAATTCACCCCTCCACTTT.